This T cell receptor (beta chain) came from a study of regulatory T cells in long-lasting Graves disease. Study-wide points: Possibly, too few samples lowered accuracy. Persistent cases favored TRBV28, TRBJ1-2 and TRBJ2-5.

HTBI primers from iRepertoire and Arm-PCR of CDR3 regions yielded the TCR beta libraries. Using its own MiXCR run on the multiplex PCR reads, TCRdb lists one record per CDR3 protein. Counted here are around 460,000 distinct CDR3 sequences, 22% occurring once; the ten biggest clones make up about 12%. The time point was: persistent/refractory GD, antithyroid drugs over 5 years with positive TRAb. RNA extracted from PBMCs served as the sequencing template. The patients were drawn from one endocrinology department in Xi'an, China. Regarding this clonotype: The antigen remains undetermined.

Germline V lookup: CDR1 LNHDA, CDR2 SQIVND (reference sequence). V dropped 1 base and J dropped 4; count of bases not matched to a gene: 5. The CDR3 extends over 16 amino acids. This clonotype was sampled from a female donor with Graves disease. The sample consisted of peripheral blood mononuclear cells (PBMCs), taken when the disease was refractory, from a patient treated with antithyroid drugs. The chain combines TRBV19 with TRBJ1-3; 9 positions agree with TRBD1. The CDR3 DNA is TGTGCCAGTAGTATAGCACAGGGGGCGTTGGGAAACACCATATATTTT. This encodes CASSIAQGALGNTIYF.